This entry is about one T cell receptor beta chain. Its antigen is undetermined. This specimen comes from a study of identical twins. Study observations and caveats: Where out-of-frame alpha sequences were twin-shared, they showed excess low generation probability.

TCRdb passed the 5' RACE reads through MiXCR, listing each CDR3 protein once. The sample lists about 890,000 distinct CDR3 sequences; around 12% were seen once. This CDR3 spans 16 amino acids. The V end lost 4 bases, the J end lost 4 bases, and 19 bases lay between the germline ends. Germline CDR1 and CDR2: SGHDT and YYEEEE. Healthy Caucasians alone served as donors. These data were likewise used in another study, on yellow fever vaccine responses in identical twins.

V gene TRBV5-6 combines with J gene TRBJ2-3, with a weak D call TRBD1 (6 bases). The material sequenced was PBMCs. The clonotype originates from a woman in her late teens or twenties in good health. The CDR3 protein is CASSASGTPKSDTQYF. CDR3 sequence (DNA): TGTGCCAGCAGCGCCTCCGGGACACCAAAATCAGATACGCAGTATTTT.